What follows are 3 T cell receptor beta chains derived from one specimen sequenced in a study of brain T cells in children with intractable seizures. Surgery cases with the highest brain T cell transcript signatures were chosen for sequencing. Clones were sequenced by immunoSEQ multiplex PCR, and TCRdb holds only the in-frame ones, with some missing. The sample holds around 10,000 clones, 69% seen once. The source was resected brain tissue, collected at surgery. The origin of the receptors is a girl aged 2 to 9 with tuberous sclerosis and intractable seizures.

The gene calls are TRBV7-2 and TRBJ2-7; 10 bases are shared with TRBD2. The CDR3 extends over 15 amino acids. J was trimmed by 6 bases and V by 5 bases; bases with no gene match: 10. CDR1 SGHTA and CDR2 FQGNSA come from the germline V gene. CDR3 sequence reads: CASSLEAGGPGEQYF. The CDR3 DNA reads TGTGCCAGCAGCCTAGAAGCGGGGGGGCCGGGCGAGCAGTACTTC.

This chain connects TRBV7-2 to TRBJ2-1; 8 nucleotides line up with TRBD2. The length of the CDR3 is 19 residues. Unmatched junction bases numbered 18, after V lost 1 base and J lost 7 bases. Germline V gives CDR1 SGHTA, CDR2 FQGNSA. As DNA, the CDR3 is TGTGCCAGCAGCTTAGTAACCTACCTCTTCGGGGGGGGTGGTAATGAGCAGTTCTTC. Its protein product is CASSLVTYLFGGGGNEQFF.

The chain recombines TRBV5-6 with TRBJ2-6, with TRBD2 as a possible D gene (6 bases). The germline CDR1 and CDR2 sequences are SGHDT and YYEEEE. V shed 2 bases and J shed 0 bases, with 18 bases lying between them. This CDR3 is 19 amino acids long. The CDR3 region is CASSLKVHGGFSGANVLTF. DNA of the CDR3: TGTGCCAGCAGCTTAAAGGTTCACGGGGGTTTCTCTGGGGCCAACGTCCTGACTTTC.